This TCR beta chain was documented in a study of blood T cell repertoires in COVID-19. Study overall: Collection of acute and convalescent COVID-19 samples took place in the United States, Italy and Spain. PBMCs, B-cell-depleted T cells, or T cells were the source of the cDNA or gDNA that made up the material.

In the source study's methods: Reference gene primer amplification gave nucleated cell count estimates. Profiled with immunoSEQ multiplex PCR; TCRdb holds only in-frame clones, not every one. D and trimming come from the DNA, and the V and J calls and clone size come from that table. The sample contains just over 150,000 clones, roughly 79% of which appear only once. The CDR3 contains 17 residues. CDR1 and CDR2 from the germline V gene are LNHNV and YYDKDF (reference sequence). Trimming shortened V by 0 bases and J by 0 bases, and 14 bases separated the two germline ends. This TCR came from an elderly woman with acute or convalescent COVID-19. The material sequenced was peripheral blood. The chain couples TRBV15 to TRBJ1-1, with a tentative D call TRBD1 (6 bases). The DNA for the CDR3 is TGTGCCACCAGCAGAGATTCACAGGGACCTATGAACACTGAAGCTTTCTTT. This translates into CATSRDSQGPMNTEAFF.